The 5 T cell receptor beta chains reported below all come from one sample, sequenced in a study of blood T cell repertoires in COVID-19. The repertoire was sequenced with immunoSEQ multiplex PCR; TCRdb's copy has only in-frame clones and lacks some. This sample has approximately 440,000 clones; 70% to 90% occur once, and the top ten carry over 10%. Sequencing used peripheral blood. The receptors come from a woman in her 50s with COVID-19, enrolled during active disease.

The CDR3 loop is CASSQSSTDNQQTGSYNEQFF. CDR3 nucleotides: TGTGCCAGCAGCCAATCAAGTACGGACAACCAGCAAACGGGCTCCTACAATGAGCAGTTCTTC. V usage is TRBV16 and J usage is TRBJ2-1, with a possible D match to TRBD1 (5 bases). V lost 0 bases and J lost 0, with 24 bases in between. Germline assignment: CDR1 KGHSY and CDR2 FQNENV. The CDR3 contains 21 residues.

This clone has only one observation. The chain's CDR3 is CASSSGQGGDTIYF. CDR3 bases: TGTGCCAGCAGCTCAGGACAGGGTGGGGACACCATATATTTT. The V gene is TRBV5-5, the J gene TRBJ1-3; 8 positions agree with TRBD1. The V gene end was trimmed by 3 bases and the J gene end by 8 bases; junction bases not matched to a gene: 7. This CDR3 has 14 residues. Germline values: CDR1 SGHKS, CDR2 YYEKEE (reference sequence). The whole variable domain, remainder taken from reference TRBV5-5 and TRBJ1-3, is DAGVTQSPTHLIKTRGQQVTLRCSPISGHKSVSWYQQVLGQGPQFIFQYYEKEERGRGNFPDRFSARQFPNYSSELNVNALLLGDSALYLCASSSGQGGDTIYFGEGSWLTVV.

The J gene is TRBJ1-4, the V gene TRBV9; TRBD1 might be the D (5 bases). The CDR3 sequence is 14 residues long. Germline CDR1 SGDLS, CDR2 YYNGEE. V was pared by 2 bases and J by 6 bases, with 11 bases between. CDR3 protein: CASSVAPTDEKLFF. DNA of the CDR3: TGTGCCAGCAGCGTGGCTCCGACAGATGAAAAACTGTTTTTT. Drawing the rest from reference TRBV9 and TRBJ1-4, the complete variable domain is DSGVTQTPKHLITATGQRVTLRCSPRSGDLSVYWYQQSLDQGLQFLIQYYNGEERAKGNILERFSAQQFPDLHSELNLSSLELGDSALYFCASSVAPTDEKLFFGSGTQLSVL.

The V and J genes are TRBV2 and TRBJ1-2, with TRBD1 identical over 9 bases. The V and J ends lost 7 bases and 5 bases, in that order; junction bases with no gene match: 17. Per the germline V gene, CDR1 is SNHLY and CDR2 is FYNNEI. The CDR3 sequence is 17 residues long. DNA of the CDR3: TGTGCCAGCACCCCGAGGGGGACAGGGCGTTCAGAGTATGGCTACACCTTC. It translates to CASTPRGTGRSEYGYTF.

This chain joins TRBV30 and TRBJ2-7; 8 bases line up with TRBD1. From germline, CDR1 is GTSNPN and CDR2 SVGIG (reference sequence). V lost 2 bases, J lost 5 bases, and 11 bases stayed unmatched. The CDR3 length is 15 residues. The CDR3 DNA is TGTGCCTGGAGTTTGGCCGGACAGGGCATCCACGAGCAGTACTTC. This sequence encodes CAWSLAGQGIHEQYF.